The 4 T cell receptor beta chains below all came from one sample that was sequenced in a study of T cells after yellow fever vaccination. From the 5' RACE reads, TCRdb called clonotypes with MiXCR, one entry per CDR3 protein. The table has 25,000 to 35,000 distinct CDR3 sequences, about 5% seen once; the top ten hold under 50%. This material consisted of CD8+ T cells sorted from PBMCs, taken 10 days after the yellow fever booster vaccination. Every receptor here comes from a man under 40 who received the YFV17D yellow fever vaccine.

In this sample, this clonotype turned up many times. V gene TRBV27 combines with J gene TRBJ1-1, with 8 bases that match TRBD1. Germline V CDR1 and CDR2: MNHEY, SMNVEV (reference sequence). Trimming at V came to 3 bases and at J to 1 base, leaving 1 base not matched to a gene. The CDR3 extends over 14 amino acids. The CDR3 spells CASSFGQGNTEAFF. In DNA, the CDR3 is TGTGCCAGCAGTTTCGGACAGGGGAACACTGAAGCTTTCTTT.

This clonotype ranks as medium-sized. The chain couples TRBV15 to TRBJ2-7; D gene unclear. CDR1 LNHNV and CDR2 YYDKDF come from the germline V gene (reference sequence). Between the trimmed V and J ends, which lost 5 bases and 8 bases, there was a span of 16 bases. The CDR3 is 13 residues long. The CDR3 reads CATSPALGLKQYF. Here the CDR3 DNA reads TGTGCCACCAGCCCAGCGCTGGGTTTAAAGCAGTACTTC.

This clonotype was observed at least ten times. This sequence joins TRBV6-1 and TRBJ2-7; 10 bases line up with TRBD1. CDR1 and CDR2 from the germline V gene are MNHNS and SASEGT. V gave up 6 bases and J gave up 6 bases; unmatched junction bases: 20. The length of the CDR3 is 18 residues. The CDR3 DNA sequence: TGTGCCAGCAGCTCGCTAAATCTGGGACAGGGGCCTCCCGGCGAGCAGTACTTC. As protein: CASSSLNLGQGPPGEQYF.

This clonotype has a count of ten or more. The chain uses TRBV7-2 and TRBJ2-5, with D perhaps matching TRBD1 (6 bases). V lost 5 bases, J lost 2 bases, and 15 bases lay in between. There are 15 residues in the CDR3. Germline CDR1 and CDR2: SGHTA and FQGNSA. The CDR3 is CASSPGWGPQETQYF. The CDR3 DNA is TGTGCCAGCAGCCCCGGGTGGGGGCCTCAAGAGACCCAGTACTTC.